The 29 T cell receptor beta chains below all came from one sample that was sequenced in a study of early T cells in non-severe SARS-CoV-2 infection (dated by TCRdb to about 2021). Library prep was done by 5' RACE. Instrument on record: NextSeq 500. TCRdb reworked the public reads: Q25 trimming with fastp, MiXCR clone assembly, productive beta chains retained. For every CDR3 protein sequence, its rows merge into one entry that carries the most common genes and DNA. This sample is represented by roughly 26,000 distinct CDR3 sequences; 5.1% of them were singletons. The ten largest clonotypes hold 3.5% to 4.5% of the sample. The specimen was whole blood. The source is an adult who was a healthcare worker with PCR-confirmed SARS-CoV-2 infection or an uninfected control (not recorded which).

This clonotype rates as medium-sized (0.01 to 0.1%). The J gene is TRBJ2-7, the V gene TRBV7-9; 9 bases are shared with TRBD1. The CDR3 runs to 16 residues. V shed 4 bases, J shed 1 base, and the junction held 8 bases outside the gene matches. CDR1 SEHNR and CDR2 FQNEAQ come from the germline V gene (reference sequence). The CDR3, as DNA: TGTGCCAGCAGCTCGCGGGACAGGGATAAGTCCTACGAGCAGTACTTC. This translates into CASSSRDRDKSYEQYF.

At least ten counts were recorded for this clonotype. V and J are TRBV3-1 and TRBJ2-4; tentatively, D is TRBD1 or TRBD2 (5 bases each). The CDR3 spans 15 residues. The ends were cut back, 3 bases at V and 0 bases at J, with 9 bases in the middle. Germline values: CDR1 LGHDT, CDR2 YNNKEL (reference sequence). The CDR3 loop is CASSQPGGAKNIQYF. As DNA, the CDR3 is TGTGCCAGCAGCCAGCCTGGGGGAGCCAAAAACATTCAGTACTTC.

This clonotype was detected many times. V and J are TRBV19 and TRBJ2-5; D tentatively fits TRBD1 or TRBD2 (5 bases each). Per germline, CDR1 LNHDA and CDR2 SQIVND (reference sequence). The CDR3 runs to 15 residues. Trimming took 6 bases from V and 1 from J, leaving 15 bases between them. The CDR3 spells CASSLSGTLQETQYF. The CDR3 DNA sequence: TGTGCCAGTAGCTTATCCGGGACCCTCCAAGAGACCCAGTACTTC.

The rearrangement links TRBV19 to TRBJ1-2, with D perhaps matching TRBD1 (5 bases). Germline assignment: CDR1 LNHDA and CDR2 SQIVND (reference sequence). V was cut by 7 bases and J by 7 bases, with 10 bases left in between. CDR3 size: 11 residues. The CDR3 loop is CASTTRGGYTF. CDR3 nucleotides: TGTGCCAGTACGACGAGGGGTGGCTACACCTTC. Combining the CDR3 with reference TRBV19 and TRBJ1-2 gives the whole variable domain DGGITQSPKYLFRKEGQNVTLSCEQNLNHDAMYWYRQDPGQGLRLIYYSQIVNDFQKGDIAEGYSVSREKKESFPLTVTSAQKNPTAFYLCASTTRGGYTFGSGTRLTVV.

The rearrangement uses TRBV27 and TRBJ2-5; no reliable D call. The CDR3 is 13 amino acids. Per the germline V gene, CDR1 is MNHEY and CDR2 is SMNVEV (reference sequence). V lost 5 bases and J 0 bases, leaving 7 bases between the germline ends. CDR3: CASSPLDQETQYF. The CDR3, as DNA: TGTGCCAGCAGTCCGCTGGACCAAGAGACCCAGTACTTC.

There are many counts of this clonotype. The V gene is TRBV5-4, the J gene TRBJ1-2; D possibly corresponds to TRBD1 (6 bases). The CDR3 contains 16 residues. Germline V gene lookup returns CDR1 SGHNT and CDR2 YYREEE (reference sequence). V was cut by 4 bases and J by 2 bases, with 18 bases left in between. DNA of the CDR3: TGTGCCAGCAGCGGTTCGAGGAACAGGGCGAACTATGGCTACACCTTC. It encodes CASSGSRNRANYGYTF. The variable domain in full, with the rest retrieved from reference TRBV5-4 and TRBJ1-2, is ETGVTQSPTHLIKTRGQQVTLRCSSQSGHNTVSWYQQALGQGPQFIFQYYREEENGRGNFPPRFSGLQFPNYSSELNVNALELDDSALYLCASSGSRNRANYGYTFGSGTRLTVV.

This clonotype was counted ten times or more. DNA for the CDR3: TGCGCCAGCAGCTCACGGGACCCTAGCGGTGAAAAACTGTTTTTT. It translates to CASSSRDPSGEKLFF. This chain links TRBV5-1 with TRBJ1-4, with D possibly matching TRBD1 (5 bases). The CDR3 has 15 residues. Looked up from germline, CDR1 is SGHRS and CDR2 is YFSETQ. The germline V and J ends were trimmed by 3 bases and 7 bases, with 16 bases remaining between them. The variable domain in full, with the rest retrieved from reference TRBV5-1 and TRBJ1-4, is KAGVTQTPRYLIKTRGQQVTLSCSPISGHRSVSWYQQTPGQGLQFLFEYFSETQRNKGNFPGRFSGRQFSNSRSEMNVSTLELGDSALYLCASSSRDPSGEKLFFGSGTQLSVL.

This clonotype was seen only a few times. CDR3 sequence reads: CASSSQDRQPTTWYEQYF. The CDR3 nucleotides are TGTGCCAGCAGTTCCCAGGACAGACAACCAACCACTTGGTACGAGCAGTACTTC. J is TRBJ2-7 and V is TRBV6-2 or TRBV6-3, with D perhaps matching TRBD1 (6 bases). This CDR3 has 18 residues. Germline lookup yields CDR1 MNHEY and CDR2 SVGEGT. Trimming removed 4 bases from V and 4 bases from J, with 26 bases in between.

This clonotype has ten or more counts. The rearrangement uses TRBV5-1 and TRBJ2-7; D is possibly TRBD1 (5 bases). This CDR3 has 13 amino acids. Germline CDR1 and CDR2: SGHRS and YFSETQ. The V and J ends lost 4 bases and 0 bases respectively, with 8 bases between them. The chain's CDR3 is CASSPDSSYEQYF. Here the CDR3 DNA reads TGCGCCAGCAGCCCCGACAGCTCCTACGAGCAGTACTTC.

This clonotype has at least ten counts. The genes are TRBV7-2 and TRBJ2-7, with 7 bases aligning to TRBD1. J was trimmed by 3 bases and V by 5 bases; bases with no gene match: 4. The CDR3 sequence is 13 residues long. The germline gives CDR1 SGHTA, CDR2 FQGNSA. CDR3 in amino acids: CASSPGQHYEQYF. As DNA, the CDR3 is TGTGCCAGCAGCCCGGGACAGCACTACGAGCAGTACTTC.

This clonotype has a count of ten or more. The V call is TRBV4-3, the J call TRBJ2-3; the D is unclear. The V and J ends lost 0 bases and 4 bases respectively, with 8 bases between them. CDR3 length: 14 amino acids. CDR1 and CDR2 (germline): LGHNA, YSLEER. CDR3 bases: TGCGCCAGCAGCCAAGAAAGGCTGGCAGATACGCAGTATTTT. Residues: CASSQERLADTQYF.

Sample share makes this clonotype medium-sized (0.01 to 0.1%). This sequence joins TRBV29-1 and TRBJ2-2; 7 nucleotides line up with TRBD1. Germline CDR1 SQVTM, CDR2 ANQGSEA. Trimming at V came to 7 bases and at J to 5 bases, leaving 7 bases not matched to a gene. This CDR3 comprises 13 residues. This CDR3 is CSAPDRLTGELFF. In DNA, the CDR3 is TGCAGCGCACCGGACAGGCTAACCGGGGAGCTGTTTTTT.

This clonotype was recorded many times. The gene calls are TRBV6-5 and TRBJ1-1; 7 nucleotides line up with TRBD1. J lost 8 bases, V lost 3 bases, and 9 bases had no gene match. The CDR3 covers 14 residues. CDR1 MNHEY and CDR2 SVGAGI come from the germline V gene. CDR3 bases: TGTGCCAGCAGTTATCAACCGGGACAGACAGAAGCTTTCTTT. Translation: CASSYQPGQTEAFF.

The table lists this clonotype with many counts. This rearrangement joins TRBV14 to TRBJ2-1; D not certain. Germline loops: CDR1 SGHDN, CDR2 FVKESK. The V end was cut by 4 bases, the J end by 4 bases, with 8 bases between. The CDR3 sequence is 13 residues long. CDR3 sequence reads: CASSPTLYNEQFF. The CDR3 bases are TGTGCCAGCAGCCCGACCCTGTACAATGAGCAGTTCTTC.

The table lists this clonotype with many counts. This chain joins TRBV3-1 and TRBJ2-5; D is perhaps TRBD2 (5 bases). The CDR3 consists of 14 residues. Looked up from germline, CDR1 is LGHDT and CDR2 is YNNKEL (reference sequence). Trimming took off 2 bases at V and 2 bases at J, with 9 bases between the two ends. The CDR3 nucleotides are TGTGCCAGCAGCCAACGGGGAGCTCAAGAGACCCAGTACTTC. Translation gives CASSQRGAQETQYF.

The chain links TRBV19 to TRBJ1-1, with 7 bases fitting TRBD1. The CDR3 is 13 amino acids. V lost 7 bases and J lost 7; bases outside the gene matches: 9. Germline assignment: CDR1 LNHDA and CDR2 SQIVND (reference sequence). DNA for the CDR3: TGTGCCAGTACCCACCGGACAGGACGTGAAGCTTTCTTT. It is translated as CASTHRTGREAFF. The complete variable domain, with remaining parts taken from reference TRBV19 and TRBJ1-1, reads DGGITQSPKYLFRKEGQNVTLSCEQNLNHDAMYWYRQDPGQGLRLIYYSQIVNDFQKGDIAEGYSVSREKKESFPLTVTSAQKNPTAFYLCASTHRTGREAFFGQGTRLTVV.

This clonotype occurred many times. The rearrangement links TRBV7-9 to TRBJ1-5; a possible D gene is TRBD1 (5 bases). Deletions cut 5 bases from V and 5 bases from J, with 13 bases between. Germline V lookup: CDR1 SEHNR, CDR2 FQNEAQ (reference sequence). The CDR3 has 14 amino acids. The DNA of the CDR3 is TGTGCCAGCAGCACCGACAGCCCCCATCAGCCCCAGCATTTT. Translation: CASSTDSPHQPQHF.

This clonotype was found many times. V and J are TRBV20-1 and TRBJ2-2; D is perhaps TRBD1 or TRBD2 (5 bases each). CDR1 DFQATT and CDR2 SNEGSKA come from the germline V gene (reference sequence). This CDR3 comprises 15 residues. Trimming cost V 0 bases and J 2 bases, with 10 bases left between them. In DNA form, the CDR3 reads TGCAGTGCTAGAGACTGGGGACGCAACACCGGGGAGCTGTTTTTT. Translated, it gives CSARDWGRNTGELFF.

Many counts were recorded for this clonotype. This chain links TRBV6-2 or TRBV6-3 with TRBJ2-7, with TRBD1 identical over 9 bases. This CDR3 comprises 13 residues. Germline CDR1 and CDR2: MNHEY and SVGEGT. The junction had 5 bases not matched to a gene; V was cut back by 5 bases and J by 6 bases. The CDR3 region has the DNA TGTGCCAGCAGTCCGGGACAGGGCCCCGAGCAGTACTTC. Translating gives CASSPGQGPEQYF.

The chain combines TRBV5-1 with TRBJ2-7, with 10 bases identical to TRBD1. V shed 4 bases, J shed 2 bases, and the junction held 6 bases outside the gene matches. CDR1 and CDR2 from the germline V gene are SGHRS and YFSETQ. The CDR3 loop spans 15 amino acids. CDR3 in amino acids: CASSPRQGAAYEQYF. The CDR3 bases are TGCGCCAGCAGCCCACGACAGGGGGCCGCCTACGAGCAGTACTTC.

This clonotype occurred a few times. The chain recombines TRBV6-5 with TRBJ2-7, with D tentatively TRBD2 (5 bases). The CDR3 has 15 residues. V dropped 6 bases and J dropped 2 bases, with 17 bases sitting between them. The V gene's germline CDR1 is MNHEY and CDR2 SVGAGI. The CDR3 is CASRQSRGYAYEQYF. CDR3 bases: TGTGCCAGCAGACAGTCCCGGGGTTACGCCTACGAGCAGTACTTC.

In its sample, this clonotype ranks as medium-sized (0.01 to 0.1%). J is TRBJ2-7 and V is TRBV7-9, with unresolved D. This CDR3 is 14 amino acids long. Trimming left V 5 bases short and J 3 bases short, with 14 bases between. Per the germline V gene, CDR1 is SEHNR and CDR2 is FQNEAQ (reference sequence). Written as DNA, the CDR3 is TGTGCCAGCAGCGCGCCGGGCTTATTCTACGAGCAGTACTTC. Protein sequence: CASSAPGLFYEQYF.

Ten or more counts support this clonotype. V usage is TRBV5-1 and J usage is TRBJ2-7; tentative D call: TRBD2 (6 bases). V lost 3 bases to trimming and J lost 7 bases, with 14 bases between them. The length of the CDR3 is 13 residues. CDR1 and CDR2 from the germline V gene are SGHRS and YFSETQ. CDR3 coding DNA: TGCGCCAGCAGCTCGACAGCGGGTCAGGAGCAGTACTTC. Amino acid sequence: CASSSTAGQEQYF. The entire variable domain, with the rest obtained from reference TRBV5-1 and TRBJ2-7, is as follows: KAGVTQTPRYLIKTRGQQVTLSCSPISGHRSVSWYQQTPGQGLQFLFEYFSETQRNKGNFPGRFSGRQFSNSRSEMNVSTLELGDSALYLCASSSTAGQEQYFGPGTRLTVT.

This clonotype was recorded many times. The chain carries TRBV29-1 and TRBJ2-5; TRBD1 aligns across 7 bases. Losses at the gene ends were 3 bases for V and 4 bases for J; bases not matched to a gene: 2. This CDR3 region has 12 residues. CDR1 is SQVTM and CDR2 is ANQGSEA in the germline V gene. This CDR3 reads CSVDAGGETQYF. In nucleotides, the CDR3 is TGCAGCGTTGACGCAGGGGGAGAGACCCAGTACTTC.

The table lists this clonotype with a few counts. The V gene is TRBV5-4, the J gene TRBJ2-1, with D unresolved. The CDR3 extends over 15 amino acids. CDR1 is SGHNT, CDR2 YYREEE, per germline (reference sequence). Trimming took off 1 base at V and 0 bases at J, with 8 bases between the two ends. CDR3 sequence: CASSLKGNSYNEQFF. The CDR3 bases are TGTGCCAGCAGCTTGAAGGGTAACTCCTACAATGAGCAGTTCTTC.

This clonotype showed up many times. The chain uses TRBV20-1 and TRBJ1-1; D perhaps matches TRBD1 (5 bases). Trimming removed 6 bases from V and 4 bases from J, with 15 bases in between. CDR1 is DFQATT, CDR2 SNEGSKA, per germline (reference sequence). This CDR3 is 13 amino acids long. CDR3 region: CSAAHGALTEAFF. The DNA of the CDR3 is TGCAGTGCCGCTCACGGGGCCCTCACTGAAGCTTTCTTT.

The rearrangement links TRBV27 to TRBJ2-6; D ambiguous. The V gene lost 3 bases and the J gene lost 0 bases, with 6 bases spanning the gap. Germline loops: CDR1 MNHEY, CDR2 SMNVEV (reference sequence). There are 15 residues in the CDR3. The CDR3 DNA reads as TGTGCCAGCAGTTTGCAGATCTCTGGGGCCAACGTCCTGACTTTC. As protein: CASSLQISGANVLTF.

CDR3 coding DNA: TGCGCCAGCAGCCCGCGCCATGGGGGGGCAGATACGCAGTATTTT. It encodes CASSPRHGGADTQYF. This chain connects TRBV5-1 to TRBJ2-3; the match to TRBD2 covers 7 bases. V dropped 4 bases and J dropped 4; count of bases not matched to a gene: 9. This CDR3 is 15 amino acids long. Per the germline V gene, CDR1 is SGHRS and CDR2 is YFSETQ.

At least ten counts were recorded for this clonotype. The gene calls are TRBV12-3 or TRBV12-4 and TRBJ2-7, with TRBD1 as a possible D gene (7 bases). CDR3 length: 15 amino acids. V was clipped by 3 bases and J by 2 bases, with 14 bases between them. The CDR3 reads CASSFAAGGPYEQYF. DNA of the CDR3: TGTGCCAGCAGTTTCGCGGCAGGGGGGCCCTACGAGCAGTACTTC.